This T cell receptor beta chain emerged from a study of T cells in Graves' hyperthyroidism and ophthalmopathy (dated by TCRdb to the late 2010s). Concerning the study at large: Peripheral blood was sampled at the time of initial diagnosis, prior to any treatment. To identify TCR V-J signatures that set the groups apart, the researchers used a discovery cohort of 100 or so patients, made up of under 50 with Graves' ophthalmopathy and some 55 with stable Graves' hyperthyroidism. An independent validation cohort of around 19 hyperthyroidism patients and approximately 16 patients who later progressed to ophthalmopathy tested prospective prediction of ophthalmopathy. For training and testing, the 100 or so patients in the discovery cohort were randomly divided in a 7:3 ratio. Thyroid tissue and blood T-cell repertoires from several Graves' hyperthyroidism patients were also compared in the study. After sampling, hyperthyroidism patients received methimazole starting at 30 mg daily, and ophthalmopathy patients received high-dose intravenous methylprednisolone. TCR Vbeta CDR3 sequencing of around 130 peripheral blood samples (approximately 44 ophthalmopathy, approximately 80 hyperthyroidism and some 17 progressor patients) is reported in the paper. Broader findings and caveats from the paper: No statistical method was used to fix the sample size in advance, and group allocation was not hidden from the investigators. During validation, the model predicted progression to ophthalmopathy a median of roughly 7.1 months ahead of onset, with roughly 65% sensitivity and about 75% specificity. A model built on a 13 V-J signature distinguished ophthalmopathy from stable hyperthyroidism, reaching approximately 89% sensitivity and approximately 81% specificity in cross-validation and 80%/75% in testing. Most expanded thyroid clonotypes (frequency above 0.001) were also detected in blood, suggesting blood repertoires may reflect thyroid immune responses.

Stable Graves' hyperthyroidism was defined as the absence of progression to ophthalmopathy over 18 months of follow-up. Hyperthyroidism patients were newly diagnosed, with disease duration under 2 months, and aged 18 to 65 years. Exclusion was applied to patients with uncontrolled infections, other autoimmune diseases, pregnancy or lactation. Diagnoses relied on clinical symptoms, serum thyroxine and TRAb, thyroid ultrasound and orbital computed tomography. PBMCs were isolated from about 10 ml of fresh peripheral blood by Ficoll-Paque density gradient centrifugation. Total RNA was extracted using Trizol reagent, and RNA quality was assessed on an Agilent 2100 Bioanalyzer. Amplification of TCR beta CDR3 regions was carried out from RNA transcripts. For the first round of RT-PCR on the TCR CDR3, the HTBI primer set was used together with the Qiagen OneStep RT-PCR kit. Libraries were constructed in a second round of multiplex PCR, after which size selection and purification were carried out. The libraries were sequenced on an Illumina HiSeq2000 using paired-end 100 bp reads. From the authors' description of their analysis: Raw data were processed with SOAPnuke, discarding reads with adapters, uncalled bases, mean Phred below 15, or no exact constant-primer or identifier match. High-quality paired reads were merged using COPE v1.2.5, and each unique nucleotide sequence was defined as a clonotype. Clonotypes were aligned to IMGT TRBV, TRBD and TRBJ reference segments using MiTCR v1.1. The analysis was restricted to V-J combinations with a frequency above 0.0001, which together covered 99.2% of the repertoires. The TCS score was defined as F50 (clonal expansion) divided by E x V (chaos), with BLOSUM62-based TCRdist calculated between CDR3 peptides within each V-J. Welch's t-statistics and random forest reduced 500 to 550 V-J features to 10 to 15, which were used in a naive Bayes classifier (R e1071). Through fastp at Q25 and MiXCR, TCRdb rebuilt clones from the public reads, retaining in-frame beta chains. Rows merge per CDR3 protein into single entries with the most common DNA and genes. The V and J calls and clone size come from TCRdb's table, not from the authors' own analysis. Across this sample there are about 480,000 distinct CDR3 sequences, with around 14% seen only once. 15% to 20% of the sample belongs to the ten largest clones.

The table lists this clonotype with a count of one. What this receptor recognizes is not known. Base-call qualities are not available, and no considerably larger clone is one nucleotide away. One read alone lends weak support. The source is a woman aged 18-30 years with Graves' hyperthyroidism. The sample consisted of blood.

At the DNA level, the sequence is TGTGCCAGCAGTTTGGGATTAGAGGGCACTGAAGCTTTCTTT. It encodes CASSLGLEGTEAFF. The rearrangement combines TRBV6-9 with TRBJ1-1; there is no confident call for the D gene. The germline V gene encodes CDR1 MNHGY and CDR2 SVAAGI. The germline ends are 13 bases apart after V is trimmed by 4 bases and J by 4 bases. The CDR3 runs 14 residues from the cysteine to the phenylalanine. This entry keeps only the CDR3 DNA: 42 bases, framed from base 1.